This T cell receptor beta chain was identified during a study of T cells after yellow fever vaccination. Per germline, CDR1 DFQATT and CDR2 SNEGSKA (reference sequence). The CDR3 has 15 residues. With 0 bases removed from V and 4 bases from J, the gap between germline ends came to 13 bases. TCRdb itself ran the 5' RACE reads through MiXCR, one entry per CDR3 protein. The table includes about 150,000 distinct CDR3 sequences, 6.2% detected once. This TCR came from a young man who received the YFV17D yellow fever vaccine. The sample here was CD4+ T cells sorted from PBMCs, taken on the day of the first yellow fever vaccination. The J gene is TRBJ1-5, the V gene TRBV20-1; D call uncertain. The CDR3: CSARDPSSGNQPQHF. CDR3 DNA sequence: TGCAGTGCTAGAGATCCAAGCAGTGGAAATCAGCCCCAGCATTTT.